This paragraph reports one T cell receptor (beta chain). The sample belongs to a study of blood T cell repertoires in COVID-19. Data came from immunoSEQ multiplex PCR; TCRdb stores just in-frame clones and leaves some out. The table includes approximately 320,000 clones, over 80% detected once. The germline V gene encodes CDR1 LGHDT and CDR2 YNNKEL (reference sequence). V lost 4 bases and J 3 bases, leaving 20 bases between the germline ends. The CDR3 spans 17 residues. Everyone who took part was 18 to 89 years old, and they came from roughly 25 US areas. Participants were placed into cohorts based on the clinical history they reported.

Sequenced input: PBMCs or T cells enriched from blood (not recorded which). The chain uses TRBV3-1 (or the pseudogene TRBV3-2) and TRBJ2-3; a weak D match, TRBD2 (7 bases). The receptor was isolated from a woman between 18 and 30 years old who had recovered from COVID-19. The CDR3 reads CASSPLKAGALTDTQYF. CDR3 DNA sequence: TGTGCCAGCAGCCCTCTTAAGGCGGGGGCCTTGACAGATACGCAGTATTTT.